The 27 T cell receptor beta chains reported below all come from one sample, sequenced in a study of tissue T cells after allogeneic stem cell transplantation (dated by TCRdb to the early 2020s). Libraries were constructed by the immunoSEQ multiplex PCR assay. What TCRdb holds here is the immuneACCESS table cut down to in-frame rearrangements. Part of the clones is not present; checked against another copy, under half of the missing clones reflect an unresolved V gene, and the others are unexplained. In all, the sample holds under 4,000 clones, and 49% of those were seen once. The ten largest account for 21% of the sample. The time point label for this specimen denotes: mouse harvest day 14 after allogeneic transplant. Each mouse graft, delivered by tail vein injection, combined 10^6 splenic CD5+ T cells with 10^7 T-cell-depleted bone marrow cells. Material: gut tissue. The receptor set was obtained from a female BALB/c mouse given C57BL/6 T cells with graft-versus-host disease after an allogeneic hematopoietic cell transplant.

This clone counts as large. Mouse names are used for the genes. The missing CDR3 end, 1 residue past where the read stops, is filled in from the germline J gene. This rearrangement joins TRBV16 to TRBJ2-3; a weak D match, TRBD2 (5 bases). Germline values: CDR1 SGHSA, CDR2 FRNQAP. V was clipped by 1 base and J by 0 bases, with 5 bases between them. The CDR3 loop spans 14 amino acids. The sequenced CDR3 bases are TGTGCAAGCAGCTTAGTGGGGAGTGCAGAAACGCTGTAT. The encoded protein is CASSLVGSAETLY. The entire CDR3 sequence reads CASSLVGSAETLYF. Based on the CDR3 plus reference TRBV16 and TRBJ2-3, the full variable domain is NAGVIQTPRHKVTGKGQEATLWCEPISGHSAVFWYRQTIVQGLEFLTYFRNQAPIDDSGMPKERFSAQMPNQSHSTLKIQSTQPQDSAVYLCASSLVGSAETLYFGSGTRLTVL.

This clone is a singleton in its sample. Genes and germline come from the mouse. From the germline J gene comes the end of the CDR3, since the read stops 1 residue before it. V and J are TRBV26 and TRBJ1-1; no reliable D call. The length of the CDR3 is 13 residues. Trimming took off 0 bases at V and 0 bases at J, with 2 bases between the two ends. Germline CDR1 and CDR2: KGHPV and FQNQEV (reference sequence). The sequenced part of the CDR3 DNA is TGTGCCAGCAGTCTGTCGACAAACACAGAAGTCTTC. Translation: CASSLSTNTEVF. The whole CDR3 sequence is CASSLSTNTEVFF.

Points on this clone: These gene names are mouse names. Read sequence stops 1 residue before the CDR3 end, and the germline J gene provides the missing end. V usage is TRBV16 and J usage is TRBJ2-7; 8 positions agree with TRBD1. The CDR3 spans 14 residues. The germline V gene encodes CDR1 SGHSA and CDR2 FRNQAP. After removal of 3 bases from V and 6 bases from J, the junction contained 7 bases not matched to a gene. The CDR3 DNA, read in part, is TGTGCAAGCAGCTTTCAGGGGGCGAGGGTTGAACAGTAC. This translates into CASSFQGARVEQY. The CDR3 reads in full as CASSFQGARVEQYF.

This clone has only a few counts. Gene names and germline refer to mouse. The sequenced part of the CDR3 DNA is TGTGCCAGCAGGACAGAATATGAACAGTAC. Residues: CASRTEYEQY. In full, the CDR3 is CASRTEYEQYF. This chain connects TRBV15 to TRBJ2-7, with a possible D match to TRBD1 (5 bases). The CDR3 extends 1 residue past the end of the read, so its final part is completed from the germline J gene. The CDR3 has 11 residues. The germline V gene has CDR1 SGHND and CDR2 FRSKSL. V shed 6 bases and J shed 4 bases, with 7 bases lying between them.

This clone was seen a handful of times. Gene names follow the mouse nomenclature. With the read ending 1 residue before the CDR3 end, the germline J gene is used to fill in that end. The chain links TRBV13-2 to TRBJ2-7; 10 nucleotides line up with TRBD1. The CDR3 consists of 14 residues. Germline values: CDR1 NNHNN, CDR2 SYGAGS (reference sequence). The junction had 5 bases not matched to a gene; V was cut back by 6 bases and J by 2 bases. The CDR3 loop is CASARDRGPYEQYF. CDR3 bases read: TGTGCCAGCGCCCGGGACAGGGGCCCCTATGAACAGTAC.

Comment on this clone: Gene labels here are mouse ones. The DNA ends 1 residue before the CDR3 does, and the rest of the CDR3 is filled in from the germline J gene. J is TRBJ2-3 and V is TRBV16, with 9 bases aligning to TRBD2. The germline gives CDR1 SGHSA, CDR2 FRNQAP. This CDR3 is 15 amino acids long. The V gene end was trimmed by 5 bases and the J gene end by 0 bases; junction bases not matched to a gene: 3. The CDR3 bases that were read are TGTGCAAGCAGCCGACTGGGGGCTAGTGCAGAAACGCTGTAT. Translating it yields CASSRLGASAETLY. The CDR3 in its entirety is CASSRLGASAETLYF.

Notes on this clone: Genes here carry mouse names. The read halts 1 residue ahead of the CDR3 end, with the missing end drawn from the germline J gene. This sequence joins TRBV26 and TRBJ1-1; D call uncertain. CDR1 is KGHPV, CDR2 FQNQEV, per germline (reference sequence). V was cut by 3 bases and J by 0 bases, with 5 bases left in between. CDR3 length: 13 residues. The CDR3 region is CASSLGANTEVFF. CDR3 DNA, as far as it was read: TGTGCCAGCAGTCTAGGTGCAAACACAGAAGTCTTC.

This clone was found a few times. Gene labels here are mouse ones. Read sequence stops 1 residue before the CDR3 end, and the germline J gene provides the missing end. The gene calls are TRBV1 and TRBJ2-2; maybe TRBD1 (5 bases). Per germline, CDR1 NSQYPW and CDR2 LRSPGD (reference sequence). V dropped 2 bases and J dropped 0 bases, with 7 bases sitting between them. This CDR3 has 15 residues. The CDR3: CTCSARQSNTGQLYF. The covered CDR3 bases are TGCACCTGCAGTGCAAGACAGTCAAACACCGGGCAGCTCTAC.

In this sample, this clone turned up once. Each gene name is a mouse one. CDR3 bases read: TGTGCCAGCAGTCCCCAGGGTGCAAACACAGAAGTCTTC. Encoded protein: CASSPQGANTEVF. The full-length CDR3 reads as CASSPQGANTEVFF. The genes are TRBV13-3 and TRBJ1-1; D might be TRBD1 (5 bases). The sequenced fragment ends 1 residue before the CDR3 boundary, so the rest is inferred from the germline J gene. The V and J ends lost 4 bases and 0 bases respectively, with 10 bases between them. This CDR3 is built from 14 residues. Per the germline V gene, CDR1 is NNHDY and CDR2 is SYVADS.

This clone qualifies as medium-sized. The genes and germline here are from mouse. The missing CDR3 end, 1 residue past where the read stops, is filled in from the germline J gene. The V gene is TRBV26, the J gene TRBJ1-2; possibly TRBD1 for D (6 bases). V dropped 5 bases and J dropped 0 bases, with 13 bases sitting between them. Germline V gives CDR1 KGHPV, CDR2 FQNQEV (reference sequence). The CDR3 sequence is 15 residues long. CDR3 DNA, as far as it was read: TGTGCCAGCAGTTCCACAGGGTTTGCAAACTCCGACTACACC. Translated: CASSSTGFANSDYT. The whole CDR3 sequence is CASSSTGFANSDYTF. The whole variable domain, remainder taken from reference TRBV26 and TRBJ1-2, is NSKVIQTPRYLVKGQGQKAKMRCIPEKGHPVVFWYQQNKNNEFKFLINFQNQEVLQQIDMTEKRFSAECPSNSPCSLEIQSSEAGDSALYLCASSSTGFANSDYTFGSGTRLLVI.

By share, this clone counts as large. Each gene name is a mouse one. The CDR3 is cut off 1 residue early in the read; its end comes from the germline J gene. This rearrangement joins TRBV26 to TRBJ2-7, with 9 bases aligning to TRBD2. Germline assignment: CDR1 KGHPV and CDR2 FQNQEV (reference sequence). CDR3 length: 14 residues. J was trimmed by 4 bases and V by 2 bases; bases with no gene match: 3. CDR3 region: CASSLAGGVYEQYF. Incomplete CDR3 DNA: TGTGCCAGCAGTCTGGCTGGGGGGGTGTATGAACAGTAC.

This clone was detected only a few times. Mouse gene names apply. Coverage ceases 1 residue before the CDR3 finishes, and the germline J gene fills in the end. V usage is TRBV24 and J usage is TRBJ2-7, with D tentatively TRBD1 or TRBD2 (6 bases each). CDR1 is KGHTA, CDR2 FRNEEI, per germline. This CDR3 is 13 amino acids long. The V gene lost 2 bases and the J gene lost 7 bases, with 12 bases spanning the gap. CDR3 residues: CASSLGGAGEQYF. The sequenced part of the CDR3 DNA is TGTGCCAGCAGTCTGGGGGGCGCGGGCGAACAGTAC.

By sample fraction, this clone is large. Germline and genes: mouse. The read halts 1 residue ahead of the CDR3 end, with the missing end drawn from the germline J gene. The chain is built from TRBV2 and TRBJ2-7; 7 nucleotides match TRBD2. Germline-derived CDR1 and CDR2 are LGHNA and YSYQKL. This CDR3 has 10 amino acids. V lost 8 bases to trimming and J lost 6 bases; unmatched junction nucleotides: 1. CDR3 in amino acids: CASGGGEQYF. CDR3 bases read: TGTGCCAGCGGGGGGGGTGAACAGTAC.

Details on this clone: The gene names given are mouse names. The CDR3 extends 1 residue past the end of the read, so its final part is completed from the germline J gene. J is TRBJ1-1 and V is TRBV19, with D possibly being TRBD1 (5 bases). CDR1 and CDR2 (germline): FNHDT, SITEND (reference sequence). V gave up 1 base and J gave up 0 bases, with 10 bases separating them. The CDR3 is made up of 15 amino acids. The CDR3 spells CASSIWGNANTEVFF. Incomplete CDR3 DNA: TGTGCCAGCAGTATATGGGGGAATGCAAACACAGAAGTCTTC.

Notes on this clone: The germline and genes are mouse ones. With the read ending 1 residue before the CDR3 end, the germline J gene is used to fill in that end. This chain uses TRBV26 with TRBJ2-5; D unresolved. The CDR3 extends over 14 amino acids. CDR1 and CDR2 from the germline V gene are KGHPV and FQNQEV (reference sequence). The V end lost 4 bases, the J end lost 0 bases, and 8 bases lay between the germline ends. CDR3 residues: CASSPRANQDTQYF. CDR3 DNA, as far as it was read: TGTGCCAGCAGTCCTCGGGCGAACCAAGACACCCAGTAC.

This clone is deemed medium-sized. The genes and germline here are from mouse. The read falls 1 residue short of the CDR3 end, and the missing part is taken from the germline J gene. This rearrangement joins TRBV13-2 to TRBJ1-6; no firm D call. TRBJ1-6 is an open reading frame, and its role is uncertain. Germline lookup yields CDR1 NNHNN and CDR2 SYGAGS (reference sequence). Trimming stripped 3 bases from V and 0 bases from J, with 7 bases between. CDR3 size: 15 residues. The CDR3 loop reads CASGVTNSYNSPLYF. Partial CDR3 DNA: TGTGCCAGCGGTGTCACAAATTCCTATAATTCGCCCCTCTAC.

As to this clone: Gene names denote mouse genes. This chain's CDR3 is CASSSYRVSNERLFF. The CDR3 DNA, read in part, is TGTGCCAGCAGCTCTTACAGGGTTTCCAACGAAAGATTATTT. This chain uses TRBV4 with TRBJ1-4; tentative D call: TRBD1 (6 bases). From the germline J gene comes the end of the CDR3, since the read stops 1 residue before it. The CDR3 is 15 residues long. Germline CDR1 LGHDT, CDR2 YNNKQL (reference sequence). With 4 bases removed from V and 0 bases from J, the gap between germline ends came to 9 bases. Using reference TRBV4 and TRBJ1-4 for the parts outside the CDR3, the full variable domain is ETAVFQTPNYHVTQVGNEVSFNCKQTLGHDTMYWYKQDSKKLLKIMFSYNNKQLIVNETVPRRFSPQSSDKAHLNLRIKSVEPEDSAVYLCASSSYRVSNERLFFGHGTKLSVL.

To note about this clone: A much larger clone lies a single base off, so this may be a read error. The genes are named according to mouse. The CDR3 end is not reached by the read, which stops 1 residue before it; the germline J gene fills it in. The rearrangement uses TRBV12-1 and TRBJ2-5, with 14 nucleotides matching TRBD2. The V gene end was trimmed by 6 bases and the J gene end by 4 bases; junction bases not matched to a gene: 8. Looked up from germline, CDR1 is SGHSN and CDR2 is HYEKVE. This CDR3 region has 16 residues. Partial CDR3 DNA: TGTGCCAGCGGTGGGGGACTGGGGGGGCGCGAAGACACCCAGTAC. It is translated as CASGGGLGGREDTQY. The whole CDR3 protein reads CASGGGLGGREDTQYF.

This clone appeared a few times. Germline and genes: mouse. The CDR3 goes on 1 residue after the read ends, and that part is filled in from the germline J gene. This chain uses TRBV14 with TRBJ2-7; D may be TRBD1 (6 bases). Between the trimmed V and J ends, which lost 4 bases and 3 bases, there was a span of 14 bases. Per the germline V gene, CDR1 is SGHDT and CDR2 is FRDEAV. The CDR3 spans 14 residues. CDR3 bases read: TGTGCCAGCAGTCGTCCCGGGACAAACTATGAACAGTAC. It specifies CASSRPGTNYEQY. The CDR3 in full is CASSRPGTNYEQYF.

Comment on this clone: The gene names given are mouse names. Read sequence stops 1 residue before the CDR3 end, and the germline J gene provides the missing end. This chain joins TRBV5 and TRBJ2-5; TRBD2 matches at 10 bases. The trim removed 4 bases at V and 5 bases at J, leaving 3 bases unmatched. Germline-derived CDR1 and CDR2 are LGHNA and YNLKQL (reference sequence). This CDR3 region has 14 residues. The CDR3 loop is CASSPRTGGDTQYF. CDR3 DNA (partial): TGTGCCAGCAGCCCCAGGACTGGGGGAGACACCCAGTAC.

This clone has a handful of counts. Genes and germline are mouse. The read comes to an end 1 residue before the CDR3 does, leaving the germline J gene to fill in the end. This chain joins TRBV26 and TRBJ1-3; 7 bases fit TRBD1. Germline CDR1 is KGHPV and CDR2 is FQNQEV (reference sequence). The length of the CDR3 is 13 residues. Germline trimming cut 8 bases from V and 0 bases from J; bases unmatched to any gene: 1. The CDR3 spells CASQGDSGNTLYF. CDR3 DNA, as far as it was read: TGTGCCAGCCAGGGGGATTCTGGAAATACGCTCTAT. Variable domain in full (rest from reference TRBV26 and TRBJ1-3): NSKVIQTPRYLVKGQGQKAKMRCIPEKGHPVVFWYQQNKNNEFKFLINFQNQEVLQQIDMTEKRFSAECPSNSPCSLEIQSSEAGDSALYLCASQGDSGNTLYFGEGSRLIVV.

This clone was detected only a few times. Germline and genes here are mouse. Coverage ceases 1 residue before the CDR3 finishes, and the germline J gene fills in the end. V and J are TRBV26 and TRBJ1-3; 10 bases are shared with TRBD1. Germline CDR1 and CDR2: KGHPV and FQNQEV (reference sequence). This CDR3 comprises 14 residues. V lost 6 bases, J lost 2 bases, and 1 base stayed unmatched. The covered CDR3 bases are TGTGCCAGCAGGGACAGGGGGACTGGAAATACGCTCTAT. Residues: CASRDRGTGNTLY. The CDR3, in full, reads CASRDRGTGNTLYF.

As to this clone: Germline and genes here are mouse. With the read ending 1 residue before the CDR3 end, the germline J gene is used to fill in that end. The chain has TRBV3 and TRBJ2-4; D call uncertain. The CDR3 spans 13 residues. The germline gives CDR1 SNHLY, CDR2 FYNGKV (reference sequence). Trimming cost V 3 bases and J 3 bases, with 7 bases left between them. CDR3 DNA (partial): TGTGCCAGCAGCTTGACCGGGCAAAACACCTTGTAC. Protein sequence: CASSLTGQNTLY. The full CDR3 protein reads CASSLTGQNTLYF. Complete variable domain (other parts from reference TRBV3 and TRBJ2-4): GPKVLQIPSHQIIDMGQMVTLNCDPVSNHLYFYWYKQILGQQMEFLVNFYNGKVMEKSKLFKDQFSVERPDGSYFTLKIQPTALEDSAVYFCASSLTGQNTLYFGAGTRLSVL.

Details on this clone: Mouse gene names apply. The CDR3 goes on 1 residue after the read ends, and that part is filled in from the germline J gene. V and J are TRBV23 and TRBJ1-1; the DNA was not compared with TRBD1, the D call given in the table. This CDR3 region has 14 residues. Germline V gene lookup returns CDR1 KGHTA and CDR2 FQNQQP. The CDR3 DNA, read in part, is TGCTCCAGCAGTCAATCGGAGGGGGCGGCAGAAGTCTTC. This translates into CSSSQSEGAAEVF. The whole CDR3 is CSSSQSEGAAEVFF.

As to this clone: Mouse names are used for the genes. The read terminates 1 residue before the CDR3 end, so the remaining end is supplied by the germline J gene. The genes are TRBV13-1 and TRBJ1-3; 9 bases agree with TRBD1. The trim removed 5 bases at V and 0 bases at J, leaving 3 bases unmatched. The CDR3 has 15 residues. CDR1 and CDR2 from the germline V gene are NSHNY and SYGAGN. The CDR3 spells CASRTGGVSGNTLYF. The sequenced part of the CDR3 DNA is TGTGCCAGCAGGACAGGGGGGGTTTCTGGAAATACGCTCTAT.

Note on this clone: Germline and genes here are mouse. The CDR3 spells CSSSPTGSTEVFF. The part of the CDR3 DNA that was read is TGCTCCAGCAGCCCGACAGGGAGCACAGAAGTCTTC. The rearrangement joins TRBV23 to TRBJ1-1; the table assigns TRBD1, which was not confirmed against the DNA. The read halts 1 residue ahead of the CDR3 end, with the missing end drawn from the germline J gene. The CDR3 has 13 residues. CDR1 and CDR2 from the germline V gene are KGHTA and FQNQQP. The full variable domain, in which reference TRBV23 and TRBJ1-1 provide the parts outside the CDR3, is DAAVTQKPRYLIKMKGQEAEMKCIPEKGHTAVFWYQQKQSKELKFLIYFQNQQPLDQIDMVKERFSAVCPSSSLCSLGIRTCEAEDSALYLCSSSPTGSTEVFFGKGTRLTVV.

About this clone itself: The gene names here belong to mouse. The read stops 1 residue short of the end of the CDR3; the missing end is completed from the germline J gene. The gene calls are TRBV29 and TRBJ1-1; the D gene is possibly TRBD1 (5 bases). Trimming stripped 6 bases from V and 0 bases from J, with 8 bases between. The CDR3 sequence is 13 residues long. CDR1 and CDR2 (germline): MSHET, SYDVDS. The CDR3 sequence: CASSQGQNTEVFF. Partial CDR3 DNA: TGTGCTAGCAGCCAGGGACAGAACACAGAAGTCTTC.